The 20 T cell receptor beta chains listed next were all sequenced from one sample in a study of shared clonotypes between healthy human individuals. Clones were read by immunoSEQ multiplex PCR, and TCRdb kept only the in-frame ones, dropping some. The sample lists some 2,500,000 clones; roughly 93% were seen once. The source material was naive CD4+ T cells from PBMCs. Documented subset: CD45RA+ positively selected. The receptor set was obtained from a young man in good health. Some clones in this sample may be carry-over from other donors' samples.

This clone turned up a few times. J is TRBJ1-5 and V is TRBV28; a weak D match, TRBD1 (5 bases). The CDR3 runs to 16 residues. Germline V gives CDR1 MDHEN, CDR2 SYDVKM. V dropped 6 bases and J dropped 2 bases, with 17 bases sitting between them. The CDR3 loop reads CASSPRGRGGNQPQHF. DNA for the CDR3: TGTGCCAGCAGCCCTCGGGGGAGGGGAGGCAATCAGCCCCAGCATTTT.

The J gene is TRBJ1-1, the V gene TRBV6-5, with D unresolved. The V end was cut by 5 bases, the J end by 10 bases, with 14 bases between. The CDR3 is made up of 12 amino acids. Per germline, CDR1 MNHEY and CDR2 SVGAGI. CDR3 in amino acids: CASSEVARGAFF. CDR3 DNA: TGTGCCAGCAGTGAAGTGGCTCGGGGAGCTTTCTTT.

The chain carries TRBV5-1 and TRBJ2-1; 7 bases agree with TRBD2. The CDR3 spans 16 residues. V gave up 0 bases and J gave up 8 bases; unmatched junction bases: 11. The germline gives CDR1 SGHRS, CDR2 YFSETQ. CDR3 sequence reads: CASSLGGLGVGDEQFF. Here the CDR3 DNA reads TGCGCCAGCAGCTTGGGAGGACTAGGTGTTGGCGATGAGCAGTTCTTC.

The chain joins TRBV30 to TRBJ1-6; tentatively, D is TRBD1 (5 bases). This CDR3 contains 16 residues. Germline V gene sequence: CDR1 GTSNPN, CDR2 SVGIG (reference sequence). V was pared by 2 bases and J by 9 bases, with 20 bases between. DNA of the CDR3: TGTGCCTGGAGTAGAAAAGGAGGGGAGAGTCGTTCACCCCTCCACTTT. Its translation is CAWSRKGGESRSPLHF.

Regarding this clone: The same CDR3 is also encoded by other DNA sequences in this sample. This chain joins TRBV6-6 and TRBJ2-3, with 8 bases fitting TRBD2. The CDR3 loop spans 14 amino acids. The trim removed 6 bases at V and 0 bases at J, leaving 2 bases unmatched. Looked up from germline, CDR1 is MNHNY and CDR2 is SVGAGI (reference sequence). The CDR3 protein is CASRTSGSTDTQYF. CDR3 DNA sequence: TGTGCCAGCAGAACTAGCGGAAGCACAGATACGCAGTATTTT.

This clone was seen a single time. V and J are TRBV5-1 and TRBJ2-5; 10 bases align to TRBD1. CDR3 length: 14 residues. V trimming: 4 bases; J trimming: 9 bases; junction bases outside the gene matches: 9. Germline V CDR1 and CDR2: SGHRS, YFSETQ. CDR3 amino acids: CASSLPGQGMAQYF. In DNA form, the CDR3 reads TGCGCCAGCAGCCTTCCGGGACAGGGGATGGCCCAGTACTTC.

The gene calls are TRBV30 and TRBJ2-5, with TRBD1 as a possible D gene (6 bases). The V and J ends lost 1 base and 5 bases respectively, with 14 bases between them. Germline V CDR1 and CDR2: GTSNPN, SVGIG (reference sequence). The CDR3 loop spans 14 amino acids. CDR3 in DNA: TGTGCCTGGAGTGGTCAGGGGTTCGGGGAGACCCAGTACTTC. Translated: CAWSGQGFGETQYF.

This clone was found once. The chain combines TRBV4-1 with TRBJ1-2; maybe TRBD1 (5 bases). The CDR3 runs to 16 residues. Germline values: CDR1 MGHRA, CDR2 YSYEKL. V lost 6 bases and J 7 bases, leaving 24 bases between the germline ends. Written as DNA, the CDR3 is TGCGCCAGCAGTCTCATAAGAGGGGCCGCACCCCCTGGCTACACCTTC. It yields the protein CASSLIRGAAPPGYTF.

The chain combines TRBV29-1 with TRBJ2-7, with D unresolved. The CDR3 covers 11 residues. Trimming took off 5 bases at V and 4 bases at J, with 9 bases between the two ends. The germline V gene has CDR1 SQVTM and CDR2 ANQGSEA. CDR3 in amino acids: CSVQTAYEQYF. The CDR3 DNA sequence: TGCAGCGTTCAGACCGCGTACGAGCAGTACTTC.

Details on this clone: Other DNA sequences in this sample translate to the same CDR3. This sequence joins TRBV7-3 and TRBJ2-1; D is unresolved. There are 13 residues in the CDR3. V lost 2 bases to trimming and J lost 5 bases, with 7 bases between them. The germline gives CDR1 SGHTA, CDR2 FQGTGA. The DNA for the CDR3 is TGTGCCAGCAGCTTACTGGGCCACAATGAGCAGTTCTTC. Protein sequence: CASSLLGHNEQFF. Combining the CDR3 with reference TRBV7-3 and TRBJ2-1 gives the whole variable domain GAGVSQTPSNKVTEKGKYVELRCDPISGHTALYWYRQSLGQGPEFLIYFQGTGAADDSGLPNDRFFAVRPEGSVSTLKIQRTERGDSAVYLCASSLLGHNEQFFGPGTRLTVL.

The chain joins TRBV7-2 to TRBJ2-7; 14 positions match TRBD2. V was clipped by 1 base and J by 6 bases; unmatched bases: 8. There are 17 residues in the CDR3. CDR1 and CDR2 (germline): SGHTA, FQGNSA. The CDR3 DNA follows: TGTGCCAGCAGCTTAGGGGGACTAGCGGGAGTAATGGGCGAGCAGTACTTC. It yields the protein CASSLGGLAGVMGEQYF.

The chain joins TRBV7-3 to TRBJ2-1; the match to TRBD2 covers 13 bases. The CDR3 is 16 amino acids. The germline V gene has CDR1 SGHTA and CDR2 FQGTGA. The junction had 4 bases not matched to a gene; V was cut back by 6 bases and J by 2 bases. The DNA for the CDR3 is TGTGCCAGCAGGCCGGGACTAGCGGGACCCTACAATGAGCAGTTCTTC. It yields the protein CASRPGLAGPYNEQFF.

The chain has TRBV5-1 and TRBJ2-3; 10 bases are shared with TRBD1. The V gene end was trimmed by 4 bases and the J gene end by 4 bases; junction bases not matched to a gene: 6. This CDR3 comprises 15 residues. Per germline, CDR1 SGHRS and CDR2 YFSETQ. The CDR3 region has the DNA TGCGCCAGCAGCCCCCGGGACAGGGGAGCAGATACGCAGTATTTT. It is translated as CASSPRDRGADTQYF. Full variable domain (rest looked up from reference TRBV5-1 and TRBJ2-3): KAGVTQTPRYLIKTRGQQVTLSCSPISGHRSVSWYQQTPGQGLQFLFEYFSETQRNKGNFPGRFSGRQFSNSRSEMNVSTLELGDSALYLCASSPRDRGADTQYFGPGTRLTVL.

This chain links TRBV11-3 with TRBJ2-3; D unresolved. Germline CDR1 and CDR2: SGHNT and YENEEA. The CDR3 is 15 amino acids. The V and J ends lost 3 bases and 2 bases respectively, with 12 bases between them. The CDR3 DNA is TGTGCCAGCAGCTTGGGGTCAATACCCACAGATACGCAGTATTTT. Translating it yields CASSLGSIPTDTQYF.

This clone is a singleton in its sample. The CDR3 DNA reads TGTGCCAGCTCACCAAGGGCTGGACAGCTTAATGAAAAACTGTTTTTT. Its protein product is CASSPRAGQLNEKLFF. The chain recombines TRBV18 with TRBJ1-4, with D tentatively TRBD1 (6 bases). CDR3 length: 16 amino acids. Deletions cut 2 bases from V and 4 bases from J, with 14 bases between. CDR1 is KGHSH, CDR2 LQKENI, per germline.

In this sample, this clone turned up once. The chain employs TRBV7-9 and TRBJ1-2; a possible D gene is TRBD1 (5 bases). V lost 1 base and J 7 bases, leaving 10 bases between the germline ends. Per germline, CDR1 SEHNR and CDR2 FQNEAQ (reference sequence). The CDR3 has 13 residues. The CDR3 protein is CASSLDGTGGYTF. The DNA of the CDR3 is TGTGCCAGCAGCTTAGATGGGACCGGTGGCTACACCTTC.

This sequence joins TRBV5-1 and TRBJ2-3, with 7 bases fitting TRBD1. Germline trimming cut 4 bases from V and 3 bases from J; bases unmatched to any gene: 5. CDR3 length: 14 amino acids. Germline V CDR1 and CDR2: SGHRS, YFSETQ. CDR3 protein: CASSPDRETDTQYF. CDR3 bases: TGCGCCAGCAGCCCCGACAGGGAGACAGATACGCAGTATTTT.

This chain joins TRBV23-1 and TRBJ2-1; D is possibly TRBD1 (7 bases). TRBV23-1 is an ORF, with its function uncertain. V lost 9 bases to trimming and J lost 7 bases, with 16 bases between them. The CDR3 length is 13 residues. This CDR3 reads CARGGRGENEQFF. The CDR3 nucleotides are TGCGCCAGGGGGGGCAGGGGGGAGAATGAGCAGTTCTTC.

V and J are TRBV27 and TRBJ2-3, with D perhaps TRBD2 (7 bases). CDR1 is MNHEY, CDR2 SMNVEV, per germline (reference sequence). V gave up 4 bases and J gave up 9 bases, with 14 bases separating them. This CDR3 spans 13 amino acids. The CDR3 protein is CASSYREGGTQYF. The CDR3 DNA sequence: TGTGCCAGCAGTTACCGCGAGGGGGGGACGCAGTATTTT.

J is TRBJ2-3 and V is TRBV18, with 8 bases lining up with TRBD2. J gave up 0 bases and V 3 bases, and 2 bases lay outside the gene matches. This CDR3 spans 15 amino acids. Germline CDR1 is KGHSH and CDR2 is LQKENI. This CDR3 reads CASSPGLASTDTQYF. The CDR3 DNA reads TGTGCCAGCTCACCCGGACTAGCTAGCACAGATACGCAGTATTTT.